These T cell receptor beta chains were read from a single sample in a study of T cells in Graves' hyperthyroidism and ophthalmopathy. TCRdb redid the calling of the multiplex PCR reads with MiXCR, one entry per CDR3 protein. The sample holds about 52,000 distinct CDR3 sequences, around half seen once. The source material was blood. Receptors originate from a woman in her fifties or sixties with Graves' ophthalmopathy. Both conserved end residues are part of each CDR3. The order of the fields is J gene, V gene, clone size, D gene, CDR3 protein, CDR3 DNA. A D gene is named only where the DNA matches it firmly. The size of a clone is reported for some rows only, either as once, few or many, or as a class for expanded clones.

TRBJ1-6,TRBV7-2,.,.,CASSLVATGANNSPLHF,TGTGCCAGCAGCTTAGTAGCGACTGGGGCCAATAATTCACCCCTCCACTTT
TRBJ2-1,TRBV19,.,TRBD2,CASSVAGPYNEQFF,TGTGCCAGTAGTGTAGCGGGTCCCTACAATGAGCAGTTCTTC
TRBJ2-7,TRBV7-9,many,.,CASSLGTVSYEQYF,TGTGCCAGCAGCTTAGGGACAGTGTCCTACGAGCAGTACTTC
TRBJ1-2,TRBV20-1,.,.,CSASHPARNYGYTF,TGCAGTGCTAGCCACCCCGCACGAAATTATGGCTACACCTTC
TRBJ1-5,TRBV3-1,.,.,CASSSFGDSNQPQHF,TGTGCCAGCAGCTCATTCGGGGATAGCAATCAGCCCCAGCATTTT
TRBJ2-7,TRBV3-1,many,.,CASSQPGEREQYF,TGTGCCAGCAGCCAGCCAGGGGAGCGGGAGCAGTACTTC
TRBJ2-3,TRBV4-3,few,TRBD2,CASSQGLAGGVSGTDTQYF,TGCGCCAGCAGCCAGGGTCTAGCGGGAGGGGTATCTGGCACAGATACGCAGTATTTT
TRBJ2-6,TRBV5-1,.,TRBD1,CASSPPGTGSSGANVLTF,TGCGCCAGCAGCCCACCTGGGACAGGCAGCTCTGGGGCCAACGTCCTGACTTTC
TRBJ2-2,TRBV6-1,many,.,CASSTRGGANTGELFF,TGTGCCAGCAGCACGCGTGGGGGGGCCAACACCGGGGAGCTGTTTTTT
TRBJ2-2,TRBV6-1,many,.,CASSTGSTGELFF,TGTGCCAGCAGTACAGGGAGTACCGGGGAGCTGTTTTTT
TRBJ1-1,TRBV6-1,.,.,CASSPGSTEAFF,TGTGCCAGCAGTCCCGGGTCCACGGAAGCTTTCTTT
TRBJ2-7,TRBV11-2,many,.,CASSFNYEQYF,TGTGCCAGCAGCTTCAACTACGAGCAGTACTTC
TRBJ1-2,TRBV20-1,many,.,CSARPQGAYGYTF,TGCAGTGCTAGGCCCCAGGGTGCCTATGGCTACACCTTC